Here is one T cell receptor (beta chain) with its context. This sample was included in a study of blood T cell repertoires in COVID-19. On the study more broadly: Spain, Italy and the United States supplied samples that represented acute and convalescent COVID-19. In each case, the material was cDNA or gDNA derived from T cells, B-cell-depleted T cells, or PBMCs.

Original handling: Reference gene primer amplification in the assay estimated nucleated cell counts. Produced via immunoSEQ multiplex PCR; TCRdb's table is partial and in-frame only. V and J calls and clone size follow that table, whereas D and trimming were derived from the DNA. The sample contains 250,000 to 350,000 clones, just over 85% of which appear only once. Germline V gives CDR1 SGHNT, CDR2 YENEEA. CDR3 length: 18 amino acids. Germline trimming cut 1 base from V and 2 bases from J; bases unmatched to any gene: 8. Sequencing was done on a sample of peripheral blood. This rearrangement joins TRBV11-3 to TRBJ2-2, with TRBD2 matching 9 bases. The clonotype originates from a woman aged 25-40 years with active or convalescent COVID-19. CDR3 protein: CASSLAGLASGNTGELFF. The CDR3 DNA follows: TGTGCCAGCAGCTTAGCCGGACTAGCGAGCGGAAACACCGGGGAGCTGTTTTTT.